A selection of T cell receptor beta chains follows, all from one sample in a study of T cells expressing NK-cell markers. TCRdb reprocessed the 5' RACE reads and keeps a single row for each CDR3 protein, giving no DNA. Reported are hundreds of thousands of distinct CDR3 sequences; the ten largest clones contain 6% to 8%. The sample taken for sequencing was blood T cells: a sorted CD56 or NKG2C T cell subset, CD4+ or CD8+ T cells, or bulk PBMC T cells (not recorded which). The receptors derive from a woman between 18 and 70 years old in good health. Both conserved end residues are part of each CDR3.

j_gene: TRBJ2-2; v_gene: TRBV24-1; CDR3aa: CATSDAPGPNAPNTGELFF
j_gene: TRBJ1-5; v_gene: TRBV20-1; CDR3aa: CSARDWAGTNQPQHF
j_gene: TRBJ2-5; v_gene: TRBV28; CDR3aa: CASSPPGQQETQYF
j_gene: TRBJ1-1; v_gene: TRBV4-2; CDR3aa: CASSQAGFATEAFF
j_gene: TRBJ2-3; v_gene: TRBV18; CDR3aa: CASSRTGMRDTQYF
j_gene: TRBJ1-5; v_gene: TRBV12-3/TRBV12-4; CDR3aa: CASSPRGNSNQPQHF
j_gene: TRBJ2-1; v_gene: TRBV4-3; CDR3aa: CASSQDREREAGNNEQFF
j_gene: TRBJ1-6; v_gene: TRBV20-1; CDR3aa: CSATNAGYNSPLHF
j_gene: TRBJ1-1; v_gene: TRBV10-3; CDR3aa: CATQGGVTEAFF
j_gene: TRBJ2-2; v_gene: TRBV9; CDR3aa: CASSVDSGGHNTGELFF
j_gene: TRBJ2-3; v_gene: TRBV3-1; CDR3aa: CASTKAGPDTQYF
j_gene: TRBJ1-3; v_gene: TRBV5-6; CDR3aa: CASRTWGRAGNTIYF
j_gene: TRBJ1-2; v_gene: TRBV12-3/TRBV12-4; CDR3aa: CASRATGGASPYGYTF
j_gene: TRBJ1-2; v_gene: TRBV6-1; CDR3aa: CASQSPGEVHGYTF
j_gene: TRBJ2-5; v_gene: TRBV12-3/TRBV12-4; CDR3aa: CASSLGEQGASETQYF
j_gene: TRBJ2-4; v_gene: TRBV5-6; CDR3aa: CASSPPQSHIQYF
j_gene: TRBJ2-1; v_gene: TRBV5-1; CDR3aa: CASSLGPPRYEQFF
j_gene: TRBJ1-2; v_gene: TRBV29-1; CDR3aa: CSVRAGDGYTF
j_gene: TRBJ2-3; v_gene: TRBV4-3; CDR3aa: CASSQAGHRGDTQYF
j_gene: TRBJ2-3; v_gene: TRBV18; CDR3aa: CASSPGGQTDTQYF
j_gene: TRBJ2-5; v_gene: TRBV5-1; CDR3aa: CASSKSSGRASETQYF
j_gene: TRBJ2-1; v_gene: TRBV30; CDR3aa: CAWSRLADNEQFF
j_gene: TRBJ2-3; v_gene: TRBV5-1; CDR3aa: CASSFASGTDTQYF
j_gene: TRBJ2-5; v_gene: TRBV7-6; CDR3aa: CASRAAGGVWETQYF
j_gene: TRBJ1-3; v_gene: TRBV6-5; CDR3aa: CASSYHRQGAGNTIYF
j_gene: TRBJ2-5; v_gene: TRBV5-1; CDR3aa: CASSLVGGRNQETQYF
j_gene: TRBJ1-5; v_gene: TRBV19; CDR3aa: CASSIWEDQPQHF
j_gene: TRBJ2-1; v_gene: TRBV5-1; CDR3aa: CASSYGLAGEGYYEQFF
j_gene: TRBJ1-6; v_gene: TRBV4-3; CDR3aa: CASSPRGPGDNSPLHF
j_gene: TRBJ2-2; v_gene: TRBV7-2; CDR3aa: CASSLFGRETGELFF
j_gene: TRBJ2-3; v_gene: TRBV19; CDR3aa: CASRPTGGRTDTQYF
j_gene: TRBJ2-3; v_gene: TRBV28; CDR3aa: CASSGWPSTDTQYF
j_gene: TRBJ2-2; v_gene: TRBV12-3/TRBV12-4; CDR3aa: CASTPLAGGTGELFF
j_gene: TRBJ2-1; v_gene: TRBV28; CDR3aa: CASSYIRGRYEQFF
j_gene: TRBJ2-7; v_gene: TRBV20-1; CDR3aa: CSAFLGRASGEQYF
j_gene: TRBJ2-1; v_gene: TRBV18; CDR3aa: CASSPRSANEQFF
j_gene: TRBJ2-5; v_gene: TRBV7-7; CDR3aa: CASSQTGLQETQYF
j_gene: TRBJ2-7; v_gene: TRBV29-1; CDR3aa: CSVGRNSYEQYF
j_gene: TRBJ2-1; v_gene: TRBV6-1; CDR3aa: CASRMGLVYNEQFF
j_gene: TRBJ2-7; v_gene: TRBV20-1; CDR3aa: CSVRTSGSSGSYEQYF
j_gene: TRBJ2-1; v_gene: TRBV7-9; CDR3aa: CASSPGGYQYNEQFF
j_gene: TRBJ2-1; v_gene: TRBV7-3; CDR3aa: CASSLLPRGGDEQFF
j_gene: TRBJ2-7; v_gene: TRBV19; CDR3aa: CASNKVGTSEQYF
j_gene: TRBJ2-1; v_gene: TRBV14; CDR3aa: CASSQGGQRYNEQFF
j_gene: TRBJ2-7; v_gene: TRBV7-2; CDR3aa: CASSSRDRGRYEQYF
j_gene: TRBJ2-2; v_gene: TRBV5-1; CDR3aa: CASSIRDSTGELFF
j_gene: TRBJ2-5; v_gene: TRBV19; CDR3aa: CASSPWGETQYF
j_gene: TRBJ2-3; v_gene: TRBV5-5; CDR3aa: CASSSGGTGVADTQYF
j_gene: TRBJ2-1; v_gene: TRBV7-2; CDR3aa: CASSVGTRSYNEQFF
j_gene: TRBJ2-3; v_gene: TRBV20-1; CDR3aa: CSPNGQTTDTQYF
j_gene: TRBJ1-2; v_gene: TRBV7-3; CDR3aa: CASSPRAASGYGYTF